The following is a T cell receptor beta chain sequence with its context. Its antigen is unknown. This record belongs to a study of T cells in Graves' hyperthyroidism and ophthalmopathy. Whole-study results and caveats: The model foresaw ophthalmopathy a median 6.5 months prior to onset.

The CDR3 runs 14 residues. V lost 3 bases to trimming and J lost 6 bases; unmatched junction nucleotides: 6. In germline, CDR1 is MNHEY, CDR2 SMNVEV (reference sequence). With duration under 3 months, ophthalmopathy was active: Clinical Activity Score at least 3, NOSPECS at least 4. Patients showing uncontrolled infection, other autoimmune disease, pregnancy or lactation were ineligible. Fresh peripheral blood, 9.5 to 10 ml of it, supplied the PBMCs. What was amplified from RNA transcripts were TCR beta CDR3 regions. The HTBI primer set drove a first-round RT-PCR of the TCR CDR3. TCRdb re-called the multiplex PCR reads through MiXCR, storing one row per CDR3 protein. The profile covers hundreds of thousands of distinct CDR3 sequences, with about 14% appearing a single time and 12% taken by the ten largest.

The receptor comes from a woman in her forties or fifties with Graves' ophthalmopathy. V is TRBV27 and J is TRBJ2-7; 9 bases align to TRBD2. The sequenced sample was blood. The DNA of the CDR3 is TGTGCCAGCAGTTTTAGCGGGAGTGTAAGCGAGCAGTACTTC. Translated: CASSFSGSVSEQYF.